Below are 3 T cell receptor beta chains sequenced from a single sample in a study of post-analysis software for immune sequencing data. General study points: TRBV5-6, TRBV5-1 and TRBV20-1 were among roughly five TRBV segments more frequent in patients than controls.

The library was made from cDNA and included unique molecular identifiers. One entry per CDR3 protein results from TCRdb running MiXCR on the PCR reads. The sample holds around 770,000 distinct CDR3 sequences, roughly 46% seen once. What these receptors recognize is not known. Sequenced input: blood. Receptor source: a girl aged 10 to 17 with multiple sclerosis.

The chain couples TRBV3-1 to TRBJ1-1; 7 nucleotides align to TRBD1. J gave up 6 bases and V 4 bases, and 8 bases lay outside the gene matches. There are 14 residues in the CDR3. Germline lookup yields CDR1 LGHDT and CDR2 YNNKEL (reference sequence). Written as DNA, the CDR3 is TGTGCCAGCAGCCCCAGGGACAGAGTCGCTGAAGCTTTCTTT. It translates to CASSPRDRVAEAFF.

V gene TRBV6-5 combines with J gene TRBJ2-7; maybe TRBD2 (5 bases). Trimming cost V 3 bases and J 2 bases, with 11 bases left between them. The CDR3 extends over 14 amino acids. The V gene's germline CDR1 is MNHEY and CDR2 SVGAGI. Here the CDR3 DNA reads TGTGCCAGCAGTTATCGGGGAGCAACCTACGAGCAGTACTTC. Its protein is CASSYRGATYEQYF.

The J gene is TRBJ2-1, the V gene TRBV7-9; the D is unclear. The CDR3 totals 13 residues. Trimming took 5 bases from V and 7 from J, leaving 12 bases between them. From germline, CDR1 is SEHNR and CDR2 FQNEAQ (reference sequence). In DNA form, the CDR3 reads TGTGCCAGCAGCCCCATGGTGGGGAATGAGCAGTTCTTC. Its translation is CASSPMVGNEQFF.